The clone carrying this T cell receptor (beta chain) was recorded at least ten times. Its cognate antigen is unknown. TCRdb processed the multiplex PCR reads anew with MiXCR; each CDR3 protein has one entry. The sample has fewer than 150,000 distinct CDR3 sequences; about 20% are singletons. Losses at the gene ends were 6 bases for V and 1 base for J; bases not matched to a gene: 12. The CDR3 is 18 amino acids. The sample belongs to a study of breast tumors, draining lymph nodes, adjacent tissues. Study outcomes and limitations: Tumor repertoires ranked between lymph nodes and nontumor tissue in diversity, with V and J gene preferences. That most tumor T cells come from lymph nodes remained unproven. Tumor and nontumor repertoires were significantly more similar in luminal-like than in basal-like breast cancer. The data were judged consistent with most tumor T cells coming from lymph node and expanding in tumor.

Breast cancer patients provided tissue from their axillary draining lymph nodes. V is TRBV12-3 or TRBV12-4 and J is TRBJ2-5, with 12 bases aligning to TRBD2. The clonotype originates from a female donor with breast cancer. Some clones in this sample may be carry-over from other donors' samples. Specimen: axillary lymph node tissue. CDR3 region: CASSSGLAGMGLQETQYF. The CDR3 nucleotides are TGTGCCAGCAGCAGCGGACTAGCGGGGATGGGGCTCCAAGAGACCCAGTACTTC.